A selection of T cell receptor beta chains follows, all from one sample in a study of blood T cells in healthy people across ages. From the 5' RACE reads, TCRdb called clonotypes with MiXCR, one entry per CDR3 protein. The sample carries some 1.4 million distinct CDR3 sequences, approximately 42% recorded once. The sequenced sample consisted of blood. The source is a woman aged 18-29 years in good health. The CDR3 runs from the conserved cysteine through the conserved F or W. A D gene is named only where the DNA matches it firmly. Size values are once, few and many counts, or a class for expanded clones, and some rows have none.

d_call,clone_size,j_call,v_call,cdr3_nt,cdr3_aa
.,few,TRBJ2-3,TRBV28,TGTGCCAGCAGTTTTCCCTCGGGCCCGGGGGCAGATACGCAGTATTTT,CASSFPSGPGADTQYF
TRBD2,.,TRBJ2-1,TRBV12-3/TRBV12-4,TGTGCCAGCACTAGCGGGAGAGGGCAGTTCTTC,CASTSGRGQFF
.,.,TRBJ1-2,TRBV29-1,TGCAGCGTTGAAGATCCCGAGCATGGCTACACCTTC,CSVEDPEHGYTF
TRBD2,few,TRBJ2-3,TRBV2,TGTGCCGGAACTAGCGGGAGGCACACAGATACGCAGTATTTT,CAGTSGRHTDTQYF
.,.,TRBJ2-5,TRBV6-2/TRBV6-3,TGTGCCTGGACGGGACTCAGCAATGAGCAGTACTTC,CAWTGLSNEQYF
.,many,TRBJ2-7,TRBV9,TGTGCCAGCAGCGTAGGTCCGGGATCCTACAATGAGCAGTACTTC,CASSVGPGSYNEQYF
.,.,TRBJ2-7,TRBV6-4,TGTGCCAGCAGTGACCCCAGCGCGAAAGGCTACGAGCAGTACTTC,CASSDPSAKGYEQYF
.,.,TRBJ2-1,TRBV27,TGTGCCAGCAGTTTACTCGACGGCGCTGAGCAGTTCTTC,CASSLLDGAEQFF
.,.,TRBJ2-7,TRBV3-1,TGTGCCAGCAGCCAAGAAGGAGGGAGAGACGAGCAGTACTTC,CASSQEGGRDEQYF
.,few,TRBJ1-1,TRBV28,TGTGCCAGCAGGATGAACACTGAAGCTTTCTTT,CASRMNTEAFF
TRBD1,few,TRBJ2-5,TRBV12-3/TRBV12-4,TGTGCCAGCAGTTTGGGGACAGGGCGGGAGGAGACCCAGTACTTC,CASSLGTGREETQYF
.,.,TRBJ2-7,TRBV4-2,TGTGCCAGCAGCCCTGTGCCAGGGCTCTACGAGCAGTACTTC,CASSPVPGLYEQYF
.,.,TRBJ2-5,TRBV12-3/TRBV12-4,TGTGCCAGCAGTAAACCAGTGGAGACCCAGTACTTC,CASSKPVETQYF
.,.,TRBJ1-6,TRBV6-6,TGTGCCAGCAGTTACTTATATAATTCACCCCTCCACTTT,CASSYLYNSPLHF
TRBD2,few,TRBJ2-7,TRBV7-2,TGTGCCAGCAGCCCCGGACTAGCGGGAGGGGTCCATGAGCAGTACTTC,CASSPGLAGGVHEQYF
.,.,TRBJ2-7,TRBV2,TGTGCCAGCAGTATAGGGAACTACGAGCAGTACTTC,CASSIGNYEQYF
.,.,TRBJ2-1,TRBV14,TGTGCCAGCAGCCAAGATCCAACCTACAATGAGCAGTTCTTC,CASSQDPTYNEQFF
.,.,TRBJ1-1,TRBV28,TGTGCCAGCAGCCGAGGGTTGGGGGACACTGAAGCTTTCTTT,CASSRGLGDTEAFF
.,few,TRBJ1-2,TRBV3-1,TGTGCCAGCAGCCCTCTAGGTTACGGGGATGGCTACACCTTC,CASSPLGYGDGYTF
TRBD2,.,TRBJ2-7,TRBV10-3,TGTGCCATCAGTGCTGGGACTAGCGCCTCCCTGGGGTACGAGCAGTACTTC,CAISAGTSASLGYEQYF
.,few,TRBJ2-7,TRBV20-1,TGCAGTGCTGGGCCCTACTACGAGCAGTACTTC,CSAGPYYEQYF
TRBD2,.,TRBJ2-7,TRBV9,TGTGCCAGCAGCGCCTCCGGGACTAGCACCTACGAGCAGTACTTC,CASSASGTSTYEQYF
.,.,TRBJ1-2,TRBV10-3,TGTGCCATCAGTGAGTCCCGGGGGCCGCTCGGCTACACCTTC,CAISESRGPLGYTF
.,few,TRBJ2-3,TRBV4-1,TGCGCCAGCAGCTTCCGGGACCCGGGCACAGATACGCAGTATTTT,CASSFRDPGTDTQYF
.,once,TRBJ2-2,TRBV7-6,TGTGCCAGCAGCGCCGGACCCCCCGCGGTCACCGGGGAGTTGTTTTTT,CASSAGPPAVTGELFF
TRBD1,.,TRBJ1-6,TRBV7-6,TGTGCCAGCAGCTCCGAAGCAGGGGGCCTTTCCTATAATTCACCCCTCCACTTT,CASSSEAGGLSYNSPLHF
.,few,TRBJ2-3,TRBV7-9,TGTGCCAGCAACCAGCCCCGGGGAGTCACAGATACGCAGTATTTT,CASNQPRGVTDTQYF
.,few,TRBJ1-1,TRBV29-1,TGCAGCGTTCCGCCCCGGGCGGGCACTGAAGCTTTCTTT,CSVPPRAGTEAFF
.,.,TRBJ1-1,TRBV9,TGTGCCAGCAGCACCTCACAACGGGCAGGGTCTGAAGCTTTCTTT,CASSTSQRAGSEAFF
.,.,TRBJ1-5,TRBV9,TGTGCCAGCAGCCCCTGGGACACACGCAATCAGCCCCAGCATTTT,CASSPWDTRNQPQHF
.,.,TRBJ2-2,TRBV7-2,TGTGCCAGCAGCTTAGTCAGCGCGAACACCGGGGAGCTGTTTTTT,CASSLVSANTGELFF
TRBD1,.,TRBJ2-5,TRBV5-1,TGCGCCAGCAGCTCAGGACAGGCCCTGGGGGAGACCCAGTACTTC,CASSSGQALGETQYF
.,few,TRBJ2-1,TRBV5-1,TGCGCCAGCAGCAGAGACTTATGGGAGCAGTTCTTC,CASSRDLWEQFF
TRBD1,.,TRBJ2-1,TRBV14,TGTGCCAGCAGCCAAGATAGAGAAAGGGGGCTTAATGAGCAGTTCTTC,CASSQDRERGLNEQFF
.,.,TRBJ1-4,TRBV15,TGTGCCACCAGCAGAGGAGGACAGCAAAAGTCGGAAAAACTGTTTTTT,CATSRGGQQKSEKLFF
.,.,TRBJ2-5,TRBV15,TGTGCCACCAGCGGAAACGAAGAGACCCAGTACTTC,CATSGNEETQYF
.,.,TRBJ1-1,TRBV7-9,TGTGCCAGCAGGGGGGACCTGATGAACACTGAAGCTTTCTTT,CASRGDLMNTEAFF
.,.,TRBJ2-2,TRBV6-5,TGTGCCGGCAGTCAGCCGACCGACGGCACCGGGGAGCTGTTTTTT,CAGSQPTDGTGELFF
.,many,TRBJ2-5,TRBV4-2,TGTGCCAGCAGCCCGGGACGGAGTTTTGAGGAGACCCAGTACTTC,CASSPGRSFEETQYF
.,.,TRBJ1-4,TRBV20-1,TGCAGTACTAGGAAACAGGGTGCTAATGAAAAACTGTTTTTT,CSTRKQGANEKLFF
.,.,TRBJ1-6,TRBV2,TGTGCCAGCAGGGTGGAGGGGTATAATTCACCCCTCCACTTT,CASRVEGYNSPLHF
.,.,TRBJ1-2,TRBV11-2,TGTGCCAGCAGCTTAGAAGGCGGAGTATCTTCCTACGGCTACACCTTC,CASSLEGGVSSYGYTF
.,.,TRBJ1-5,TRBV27,TGTGCCAGCAGTTCCGGGGGTAAGAATCAGCCCCAGCATTTT,CASSSGGKNQPQHF
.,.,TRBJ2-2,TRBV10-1,TGCGCCAGCAGTGATGGGGGCCGGACCGGGGAGCTGTTTTTT,CASSDGGRTGELFF
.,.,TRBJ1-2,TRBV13,TGTGCCAGCAGCTTAGGCGCGGGGATTGGTGGCTACACCTTC,CASSLGAGIGGYTF
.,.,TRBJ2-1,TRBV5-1,TGCGCCAGCAGCTGGGGGGCAGGACTTGAGCAGTTCTTC,CASSWGAGLEQFF
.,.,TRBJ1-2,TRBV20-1,TGCAGTGCTGCTCCCTCGGGAGCGGGGGGCAGGTATAATGGCTACACCTTC,CSAAPSGAGGRYNGYTF
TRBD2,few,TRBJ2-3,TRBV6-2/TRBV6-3,TGTGCCAGCCTCGGGAGGGGAAGCACAGATACGCAGTATTTT,CASLGRGSTDTQYF
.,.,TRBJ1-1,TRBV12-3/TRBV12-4,TGTGCCAGCAGTTTAGCTTTCTTT,CASSLAFF
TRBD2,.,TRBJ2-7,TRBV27,TGTGCCAACAGTTTAGCGGGGGGGCCAAGGGAGCAGTACTTC,CANSLAGGPREQYF
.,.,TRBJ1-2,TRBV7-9,TGCGCCAGCAGCAACGGGGGGACCTATGGCCACACCTTC,CASSNGGTYGHTF
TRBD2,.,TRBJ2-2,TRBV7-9,TGTGCCAGCTCTACCCCACAGCGGGAGGGCCTGGCAGAGCTGTTTTTT,CASSTPQREGLAELFF
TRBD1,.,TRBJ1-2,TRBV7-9,TGTGCCAGCAGCGTCCAGGGGGGATATGGCTACACCTTC,CASSVQGGYGYTF
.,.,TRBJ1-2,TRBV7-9,TGTGCCAGCAGCCCCGCAGAGGCACCGCACTATGGCTACACCTTC,CASSPAEAPHYGYTF
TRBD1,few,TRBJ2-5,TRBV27,TGTGCCAGCAGTTCGCCACAGGGGTTTGGGGTACAAGAGACCCAGTACTTC,CASSSPQGFGVQETQYF
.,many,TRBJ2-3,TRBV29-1,TGCAGCGTTGTGAGGGGCCTTTATGATACGCAGTATTTT,CSVVRGLYDTQYF